This T cell receptor beta chain comes out of a study of response to subunit inactivated influenza vaccine. About this clonotype itself: Antigen unknown.

TCRdb independently ran MiXCR on the RT-PCR reads; one entry per CDR3 protein. Of about 500,000 distinct CDR3 sequences in the sample, approximately 15% are singletons; the top ten hold 2.5% to 3.5%. Study findings and constraints: Authors suggested few new T cells are recruited by each seasonal influenza vaccination.

This CDR3 comprises 15 residues. The germline V gene encodes CDR1 MNHNS and CDR2 SASEGT. V was shortened by 0 bases and J by 5 bases, with 13 bases between the two germline ends. This chain joins TRBV6-1 and TRBJ1-2; tentative D call: TRBD1 (5 bases). The sample in question was CD4+ T cells sorted from PBMCs, obtained 23 to 25 months after vaccination. The sequence came from a man aged 50-75 years who received an inactivated influenza vaccine. In DNA form, the CDR3 reads TGTGCCAGCAGTGAAGCCCCTTCCCCAGGGTATGGCTACACCTTC. Amino acid sequence: CASSEAPSPGYGYTF.